The 3 T cell receptor beta chains given below trace back to one sample, sequenced in a study of OX40 agonist ivuxolimab in advanced cancers. Sequencing was performed with immunoSEQ multiplex PCR; in TCRdb, only in-frame clones are kept and a portion is missing. Of tens of thousands of clones in the sample, roughly 87% were seen once. The sequencing here drew on CD4+ or CD8+ T cells sorted from blood, taken in a trial of the OX40 agonist ivuxolimab. These receptor sequences come from an adult with an advanced solid tumor such as melanoma, head and neck, liver or kidney cancer.

This chain connects TRBV7-9 to TRBJ1-1; D is undetermined. CDR3 length: 15 amino acids. V lost 5 bases to trimming and J lost 2 bases, with 15 bases between them. CDR1 and CDR2 from the germline V gene are SEHNR and FQNEAQ (reference sequence). DNA for the CDR3: TGTGCCAGCAGCCAAGACGGAGGATCAAACACTGAAGCTTTCTTT. Residues: CASSQDGGSNTEAFF.

This clone was found once. The rearrangement joins TRBV7-2 to TRBJ1-4; perhaps TRBD1 as D (5 bases). The V and J ends lost 5 bases and 13 bases respectively, with 20 bases between them. This CDR3 is built from 14 residues. Germline V gene sequence: CDR1 SGHTA, CDR2 FQGNSA. In nucleotides, the CDR3 is TGTGCCAGCAGCCCGGGACCCCTTTCTCCTCTACTGTTTTTT. Residues: CASSPGPLSPLLFF.

The rearrangement joins TRBV14 to TRBJ1-2; no clear D gene. V lost 0 bases and J 5 bases, leaving 10 bases between the germline ends. The CDR3 consists of 14 residues. The germline V gene has CDR1 SGHDN and CDR2 FVKESK. The CDR3 bases are TGTGCCAGCAGCCAAGATTCGGGGATGTATGGCTACACCTTC. This encodes CASSQDSGMYGYTF.